These 16 T cell receptor beta chains share one sample of origin, sequenced in a study of control samples from healthy donors and cancer patients. Clones were read by immunoSEQ multiplex PCR, and TCRdb kept only the in-frame ones, dropping some. The sample carries approximately 68,000 clones, more than 80% recorded once. The sequenced sample was blood. These receptors came from a man in his 60s in good health.

The chain is built from TRBV5-4 and TRBJ1-4; the D gene is possibly TRBD1 (5 bases). CDR1 SGHNT and CDR2 YYREEE come from the germline V gene (reference sequence). The CDR3 loop spans 13 amino acids. Trimming pared 4 bases from V and 5 bases from J, leaving 9 bases between. CDR3 loop: CASSLGPNEKLFF. Here the CDR3 DNA reads TGTGCCAGCAGCCTGGGACCGAATGAAAAACTGTTTTTT.

This rearrangement joins TRBV5-1 to TRBJ2-5, with D possibly matching TRBD2 (6 bases). V lost 0 bases and J 9 bases, leaving 12 bases between the germline ends. The germline CDR1 and CDR2 sequences are SGHRS and YFSETQ. The CDR3 sequence is 13 residues long. The CDR3 bases are TGCGCCAGCAGCTTGGTGGTGGGGGAGGCCCAGTACTTC. Protein: CASSLVVGEAQYF.

This sequence joins TRBV2 and TRBJ1-2; 7 bases agree with TRBD1. This CDR3 region has 13 residues. V shed 1 base, J shed 4 bases, and the junction held 0 bases outside the gene matches. CDR1 SNHLY and CDR2 FYNNEI come from the germline V gene. The CDR3 DNA reads as TGTGCCAGCAGTGAAGGGACAGGCTATGGCTACACCTTC. Translation: CASSEGTGYGYTF.

The chain joins TRBV5-4 to TRBJ2-7; D is tentatively TRBD1 or TRBD2 (5 bases each). The CDR3 is 15 residues long. Trimming left V 0 bases short and J 2 bases short, with 12 bases between. Germline-derived CDR1 and CDR2 are SGHNT and YYREEE (reference sequence). This CDR3 is CASSLEGRTTYEQYF. The CDR3 nucleotides read TGTGCCAGCAGCTTGGAGGGACGGACGACCTACGAGCAGTACTTC.

The chain is built from TRBV28 and TRBJ2-5; tentatively, D is TRBD2 (6 bases). This CDR3 region has 15 residues. Trimming left V 4 bases short and J 2 bases short, with 14 bases between. Germline V CDR1 and CDR2: MDHEN, SYDVKM. CDR3: CASSSPGTGQETQYF. CDR3 bases: TGTGCCAGCAGTTCCCCCGGGACTGGGCAAGAGACCCAGTACTTC.

This clone appeared a few times. V and J are TRBV28 and TRBJ2-7, with 8 bases matching TRBD2. CDR3 size: 18 residues. Per the germline V gene, CDR1 is MDHEN and CDR2 is SYDVKM. V shed 2 bases, J shed 2 bases, and the junction held 14 bases outside the gene matches. The CDR3 DNA sequence: TGTGCCAGCAGTTTAGGGAGAGGGAGCGGGAGTGCAACCTACGAGCAGTACTTC. Its protein product is CASSLGRGSGSATYEQYF.

This clone came up a few times. This chain uses TRBV6-6 with TRBJ1-1; weak D call: TRBD1 (6 bases). The germline gives CDR1 MNHNY, CDR2 SVGAGI (reference sequence). V lost 5 bases and J 1 base, leaving 8 bases between the germline ends. The CDR3 totals 13 residues. The DNA for the CDR3 is TGTGCCAGCAGTGGACAGAAGAACACTGAAGCTTTCTTT. It specifies CASSGQKNTEAFF.

The CDR3 loop is CASSGQGKSYGYTF. Written as DNA, the CDR3 is TGTGCCAGCAGCGGACAGGGCAAGAGCTATGGCTACACCTTC. The gene calls are TRBV6-5 and TRBJ1-2; TRBD1 aligns across 8 bases. Germline values: CDR1 MNHEY, CDR2 SVGAGI. V shed 6 bases, J shed 4 bases, and the junction held 7 bases outside the gene matches. The CDR3 has 14 amino acids.

This CDR3 is CASSLVAGAVEQYF. DNA of the CDR3: TGTGCCAGCAGTTTAGTAGCGGGAGCTGTTGAGCAGTACTTC. The V call is TRBV28, the J call TRBJ2-7; 9 bases are a match to TRBD2. This CDR3 is built from 14 residues. Germline-derived CDR1 and CDR2 are MDHEN and SYDVKM. V lost 2 bases to trimming and J lost 7 bases; unmatched junction nucleotides: 6.

The V and J genes are TRBV9 and TRBJ2-5, with 7 bases that match TRBD1. The ends lost 0 bases at V and 4 bases at J; junction bases unmatched: 9. Germline CDR1 is SGDLS and CDR2 is YYNGEE. This CDR3 has 16 amino acids. CDR3 residues: CASSVGILEGAETQYF. The CDR3 region has the DNA TGTGCCAGCAGCGTAGGGATCCTAGAGGGGGCAGAGACCCAGTACTTC.

This rearrangement joins TRBV7-3 to TRBJ2-1; 12 positions agree with TRBD2. The J segment lost 6 bases and the V segment lost 4 bases, leaving 7 bases of the junction unmatched. Germline V CDR1 and CDR2: SGHTA, FQGTGA. The CDR3 has 16 residues. For the CDR3, the DNA is TGTGCCAGCAGCTCCGCTAGCGGGAGGGCCGTCAATGAGCAGTTCTTC. Protein product: CASSSASGRAVNEQFF. Looking up the rest from reference TRBV7-3 and TRBJ2-1 gives the full variable domain: GAGVSQTPSNKVTEKGKYVELRCDPISGHTALYWYRQSLGQGPEFLIYFQGTGAADDSGLPNDRFFAVRPEGSVSTLKIQRTERGDSAVYLCASSSASGRAVNEQFFGPGTRLTVL.

The genes are TRBV28 and TRBJ1-5; D gene unclear. Trimming removed 5 bases from V and 0 bases from J, with 14 bases in between. The CDR3 has 16 residues. Germline loops: CDR1 MDHEN, CDR2 SYDVKM. CDR3: CASSPREPHSNQPQHF. DNA of the CDR3: TGTGCCAGCAGTCCCCGGGAGCCACATAGCAATCAGCCCCAGCATTTT.

V is TRBV19 and J is TRBJ2-5, with a weak D call TRBD1 (5 bases). Germline V gene data show CDR1 as LNHDA and CDR2 as SQIVND (reference sequence). V was trimmed by 5 bases and J by 1 base, leaving 14 bases between them. The CDR3 is made up of 15 amino acids. CDR3 residues: CASSDSLGVQETQYF. CDR3 nucleotides: TGTGCCAGTAGTGACAGCTTAGGTGTCCAAGAGACCCAGTACTTC.

The chain employs TRBV27 and TRBJ1-2; D perhaps matches TRBD1 (6 bases). Germline loops: CDR1 MNHEY, CDR2 SMNVEV (reference sequence). The CDR3 sequence is 14 residues long. V was clipped by 3 bases and J by 5 bases, with 13 bases between them. CDR3 loop: CASSLGAPGYGYTF. For the CDR3, the DNA is TGTGCCAGCAGTTTGGGGGCACCAGGGTATGGCTACACCTTC.

The chain links TRBV4-1 to TRBJ1-1, with no clear D. CDR1 is MGHRA and CDR2 is YSYEKL in the germline V gene. V gave up 1 base and J gave up 0 bases, with 9 bases separating them. The CDR3 is 15 residues long. The chain's CDR3 is CASSQVTVLNTEAFF. CDR3 bases: TGCGCCAGCAGCCAAGTTACAGTCCTGAACACTGAAGCTTTCTTT.

The V and J genes are TRBV7-9 and TRBJ1-1; D might be TRBD1 (5 bases). The CDR3 consists of 13 residues. Germline CDR1 SEHNR, CDR2 FQNEAQ (reference sequence). Deletions cut 1 base from V and 12 bases from J, with 15 bases between. CDR3 in amino acids: CASSLVEGRGTFF. As DNA, the CDR3 is TGTGCCAGCAGCTTAGTCGAGGGGCGTGGGACTTTCTTT.